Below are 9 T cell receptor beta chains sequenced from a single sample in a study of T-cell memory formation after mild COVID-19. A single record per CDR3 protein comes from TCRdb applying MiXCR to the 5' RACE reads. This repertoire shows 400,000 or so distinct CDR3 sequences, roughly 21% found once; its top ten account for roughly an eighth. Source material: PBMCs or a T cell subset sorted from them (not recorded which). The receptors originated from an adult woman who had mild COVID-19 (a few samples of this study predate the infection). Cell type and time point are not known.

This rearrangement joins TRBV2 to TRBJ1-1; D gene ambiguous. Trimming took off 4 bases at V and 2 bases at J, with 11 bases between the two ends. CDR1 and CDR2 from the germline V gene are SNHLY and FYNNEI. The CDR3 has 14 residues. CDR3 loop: CASSAWGTNTEAFF. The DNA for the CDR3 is TGTGCCAGCAGTGCGTGGGGAACCAACACTGAAGCTTTCTTT. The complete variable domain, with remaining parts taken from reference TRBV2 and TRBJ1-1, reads EPEVTQTPSHQVTQMGQEVILRCVPISNHLYFYWYRQILGQKVEFLVSFYNNEISEKSEIFDDQFSVERPDGSNFTLKIRSTKLEDSAMYFCASSAWGTNTEAFFGQGTRLTVV.

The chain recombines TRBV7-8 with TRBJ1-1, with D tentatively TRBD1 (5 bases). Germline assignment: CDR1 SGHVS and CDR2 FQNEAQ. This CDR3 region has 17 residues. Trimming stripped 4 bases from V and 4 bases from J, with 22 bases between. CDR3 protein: CASSSSGPLGRGTEAFF. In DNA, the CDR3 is TGTGCCAGCAGCTCCTCCGGCCCACTCGGAAGGGGCACTGAAGCTTTCTTT.

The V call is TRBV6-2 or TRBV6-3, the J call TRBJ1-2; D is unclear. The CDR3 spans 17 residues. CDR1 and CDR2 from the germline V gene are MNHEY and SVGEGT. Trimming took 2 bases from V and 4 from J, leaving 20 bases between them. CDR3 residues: CASSYPLNFGVLYGYTF. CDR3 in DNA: TGTGCCAGCAGTTACCCCCTAAACTTCGGCGTCCTCTATGGCTACACCTTC.

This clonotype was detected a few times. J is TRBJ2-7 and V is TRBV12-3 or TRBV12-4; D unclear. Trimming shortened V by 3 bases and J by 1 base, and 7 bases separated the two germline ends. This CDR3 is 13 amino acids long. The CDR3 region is CASSLSESYEQYF. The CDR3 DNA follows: TGTGCCAGCAGTTTGTCGGAGTCCTACGAGCAGTACTTC.

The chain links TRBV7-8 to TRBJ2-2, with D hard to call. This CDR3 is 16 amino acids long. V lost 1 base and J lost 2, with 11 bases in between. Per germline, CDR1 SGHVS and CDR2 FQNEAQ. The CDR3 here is CASSLVSSENTGELFF. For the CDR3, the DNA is TGTGCCAGCAGCTTAGTCTCATCGGAAAACACCGGGGAGCTGTTTTTT.

CDR3: CASIKPGGTEAFF. The CDR3 coding sequence is TGTGCCAGCATTAAACCCGGGGGAACTGAAGCTTTCTTT. The chain employs TRBV25-1 and TRBJ1-1; maybe TRBD1 (5 bases). The germline V and J ends were trimmed by 7 bases and 5 bases, with 14 bases remaining between them. The CDR3 consists of 13 residues. Germline CDR1 reads MGHDK; CDR2 reads SYGVNS.

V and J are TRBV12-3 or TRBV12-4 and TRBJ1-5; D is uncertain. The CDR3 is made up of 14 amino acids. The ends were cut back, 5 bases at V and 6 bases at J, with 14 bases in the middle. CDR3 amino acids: CASSTGWSGQPQHF. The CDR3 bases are TGTGCCAGCAGTACGGGGTGGAGTGGTCAGCCCCAGCATTTT.

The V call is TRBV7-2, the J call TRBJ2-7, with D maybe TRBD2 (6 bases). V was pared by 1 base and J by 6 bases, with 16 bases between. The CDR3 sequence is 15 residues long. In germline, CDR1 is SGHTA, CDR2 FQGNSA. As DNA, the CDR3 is TGTGCCAGCAGCTTAGATGGAGCTAGCGTTACCGAGCAGTACTTC. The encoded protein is CASSLDGASVTEQYF. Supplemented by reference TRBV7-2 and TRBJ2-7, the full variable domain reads GAGVSQSPSNKVTEKGKDVELRCDPISGHTALYWYRQSLGQGLEFLIYFQGNSAPDKSGLPSDRFSAERTGGSVSTLTIQRTQQEDSAVYLCASSLDGASVTEQYFGPGTRLTVT.

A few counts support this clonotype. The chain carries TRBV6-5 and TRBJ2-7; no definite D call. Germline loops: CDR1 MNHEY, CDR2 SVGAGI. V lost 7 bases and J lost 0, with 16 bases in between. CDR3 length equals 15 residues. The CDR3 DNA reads TGTGCCAGCAACCCCTCCCCCCCGCGCTCCTACGAGCAGTACTTC. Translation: CASNPSPPRSYEQYF.